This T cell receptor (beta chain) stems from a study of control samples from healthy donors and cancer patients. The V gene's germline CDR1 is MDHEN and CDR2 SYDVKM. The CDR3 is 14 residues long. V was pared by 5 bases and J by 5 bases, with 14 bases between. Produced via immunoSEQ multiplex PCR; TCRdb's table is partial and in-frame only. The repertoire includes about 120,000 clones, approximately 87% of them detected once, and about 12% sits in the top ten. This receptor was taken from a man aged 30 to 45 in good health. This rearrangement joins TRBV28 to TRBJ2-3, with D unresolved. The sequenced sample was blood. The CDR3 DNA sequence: TGTGCCAGCAGTCTGACCTCCCGGCAAGATACGCAGTATTTT. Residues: CASSLTSRQDTQYF.